This TCR beta chain was recorded in a study of CD8+ T cells in alopecia areata. Study observations and caveats: Patients displayed less clarity in TCR sharing than mice, a finding possibly related to HLA.

CDR3 length: 16 residues. Between the trimmed V and J ends, which lost 0 bases and 4 bases, there was a span of 16 bases. Germline lookup yields CDR1 SQVTM and CDR2 ANQGSEA. Following RNA extraction, reverse transcription yielded cDNA that acted as the sequencing template. Some clones are missing from TCRdb's copy, which holds only in-frame ones; the method was immunoSEQ multiplex PCR. The top ten clones hold less than 8% of a sample with approximately 140,000 clones, approximately 50% of them seen once. Notes on this clone: Its antigen is currently unknown.

The chain combines TRBV29-1 with TRBJ2-1, with D perhaps matching TRBD1 (5 bases). The material sequenced was CD4+ T cells sorted from blood. The origin of this receptor is a human donor with alopecia areata. CDR3 in DNA: TGCAGCGTTGAAGATCTAGGGGTTCGGATTTACAATGAGCAGTTCTTC. Its translation is CSVEDLGVRIYNEQFF.